Listed below are T cell receptor beta chains from one sample, sequenced in a study of blood T cells in healthy people across ages. TCRdb passed the 5' RACE reads through MiXCR, listing each CDR3 protein once. The table records some 1.5 million distinct CDR3 sequences, approximately 30% of them present only once. The sample was blood. These receptors came from a woman in her 30s in good health. The CDR3 runs from the conserved cysteine through the conserved F or W. The order of the fields is D gene, clone size, J gene, V gene, CDR3 protein, CDR3 DNA. D genes are given only for firm matches. Only some rows state a clone size, as once, few, many or a class for expanded clones.

- few TRBJ2-3 TRBV2 CASSISPTYTQYF TGTGCCAGCAGTATCTCGCCGACATATACGCAGTATTTT
TRBD2 - TRBJ2-1 TRBV13 CASSEGTSDYNEQFF TGTGCCAGCAGTGAAGGGACTAGCGATTACAATGAGCAGTTCTTC
TRBD2 - TRBJ2-1 TRBV19 CASSSSGGRFF TGTGCCAGTAGTAGTAGCGGGGGCCGGTTCTTC
- - TRBJ2-7 TRBV28 CASSSTRFGGREPPYEQYF TGTGCCAGCAGCTCCACCCGATTTGGGGGGCGGGAGCCTCCCTACGAGCAGTACTTC
TRBD2 few TRBJ2-7 TRBV2 CASRGLAGAGEQYF TGTGCCAGCAGGGGACTAGCGGGAGCGGGTGAGCAGTACTTC
- - TRBJ2-3 TRBV29-1 CSVGGQGSTDTQYF TGCAGCGTTGGAGGGCAGGGTAGCACAGATACGCAGTATTTT
- many TRBJ1-2 TRBV25-1 CASSETQGYSYTF TGTGCCAGCAGTGAAACCCAGGGTTACAGCTACACCTTC
TRBD2 many TRBJ2-1 TRBV5-1 CASSRAGVSRYNEQFF TGCGCCAGCAGTCGGGCGGGAGTATCGAGGTACAATGAGCAGTTCTTC
- - TRBJ2-3 TRBV18 CASSPPRNTDTQYF TGTGCCAGCTCACCACCCAGAAACACAGATACGCAGTATTTT
- few TRBJ2-1 TRBV3-1 CASSQLASYNEQFF TGTGCCAGCAGCCAGCTAGCGAGTTACAATGAGCAGTTCTTC
- few TRBJ1-1 TRBV7-2 CASRSGRHTEAFF TGTGCCAGCAGGAGCGGGCGGCACACTGAAGCTTTCTTT
TRBD1 few TRBJ1-2 TRBV5-1 CASSLDPGQTYYGYTF TGCGCCAGCAGCTTGGACCCGGGACAGACCTACTATGGCTACACCTTC
- few TRBJ2-3 TRBV3-1 CASSQGRPDTQYF TGTGCCAGCAGCCAAGGCAGGCCAGATACGCAGTATTTT
- - TRBJ2-1 TRBV5-1 CASSLVAGTSYNEQFF TGCGCCAGCAGCTTGGTAGCAGGTACCTCCTACAATGAGCAGTTCTTC
- - TRBJ1-4 TRBV10-1 CASSEKGLRLKKLFF TGCGCCAGCAGTGAGAAGGGACTGAGATTAAAAAAACTGTTTTTT
- - TRBJ2-3 TRBV6-2/TRBV6-3 CASKSVGTQYF TGTGCCAGCAAGAGCGTTGGTACGCAGTATTTT
TRBD2 few TRBJ2-3 TRBV7-2 CASSMTSGGGSDTQYF TGTGCCAGCAGCATGACTAGCGGGGGGGGGTCAGATACGCAGTATTTT
TRBD2 few TRBJ2-1 TRBV20-1 CSATRPGGSYNEQFF TGCAGTGCCACCAGGCCGGGGGGCTCCTACAATGAGCAGTTCTTC
TRBD2 - TRBJ2-1 TRBV2 CASGRASGSYNEQFF TGTGCCAGTGGCCGGGCTAGCGGGTCCTACAATGAGCAGTTCTTC
- - TRBJ1-5 TRBV29-1 CSVSGGSNQPQHF TGCAGCGTTTCCGGGGGGAGCAATCAGCCCCAGCATTTT
TRBD2 - TRBJ2-7 TRBV7-9 CASRPSGALYEQYF TGTGCCAGCAGACCTAGCGGAGCTCTCTACGAGCAGTACTTC
- - TRBJ1-1 TRBV10-3 CATSESRQAFF TGTGCCACCAGTGAGAGCAGGCAAGCTTTCTTT
TRBD2 few TRBJ2-3 TRBV6-5 CASSREGLAGDTQYF TGTGCCAGCAGTCGAGAAGGACTAGCGGGGGATACGCAGTATTTT
- few TRBJ1-6 TRBV7-9 CASSFVTGSPLHF TGTGCCAGCAGCTTTGTGACAGGCTCACCCCTCCACTTT
- - TRBJ1-4 TRBV12-3/TRBV12-4 CASSLWNSNEKLFF TGTGCCAGCAGTTTGTGGAATTCTAATGAAAAACTGTTTTTT
- - TRBJ1-1 TRBV12-3/TRBV12-4 CASSTSGGYEAFF TGTGCCAGCAGCACCTCGGGGGGATATGAAGCTTTCTTT
- - TRBJ1-1 TRBV29-1 CSVGGRVNSEAFF TGCAGCGTTGGGGGCAGGGTCAACTCTGAAGCTTTCTTT
- - TRBJ2-1 TRBV3-1 CASKGTYRGPNNEQFF TGTGCCAGCAAGGGAACATACCGGGGACCTAATAATGAGCAGTTCTTC
TRBD2 few TRBJ2-7 TRBV4-2 CASSQDELAGRFEQYF TGTGCCAGCAGCCAAGATGAACTAGCGGGGAGGTTCGAGCAGTACTTC
- - TRBJ2-4 TRBV29-1 CGVLRGGYNEQYF TGCGGGGTTTTGAGGGGGGGGTACAATGAGCAGTACTTC
- few TRBJ2-3 TRBV18 CASSPRMADTQYF TGTGCCAGCTCACCACGGATGGCAGATACGCAGTATTTT
- few TRBJ1-4 TRBV6-5 CASSYDLEKLFF TGTGCCAGCAGTTACGACCTTGAAAAACTGTTTTTT
- - TRBJ1-5 TRBV18 CASSPEGVANQPQHF TGTGCCAGCTCCCCCGAGGGGGTTGCCAATCAGCCCCAGCATTTT
- - TRBJ2-5 TRBV20-1 CSAASPPAVKETQYF TGCAGTGCAGCTAGCCCCCCAGCGGTTAAAGAGACCCAGTACTTC
TRBD1 - TRBJ2-1 TRBV20-1 CSASSGQGADEQFF TGCAGTGCTAGCTCCGGACAGGGGGCTGATGAGCAGTTCTTC
- few TRBJ1-2 TRBV7-9 CASSQGQCYGYTF TGTGCCAGCAGCCAAGGACAGTGTTATGGCTACACCTTC
TRBD2 - TRBJ2-3 TRBV6-5 CASSYSGREDTDTQYF TGTGCCAGCAGTTATAGCGGGAGAGAGGACACAGATACGCAGTATTTT
TRBD2 few TRBJ2-3 TRBV12-3/TRBV12-4 CASSQGTSLRTDTQYF TGTGCCAGCAGCCAGGGGACTAGCCTTCGCACAGATACGCAGTATTTT
- few TRBJ1-5 TRBV6-2/TRBV6-3 CACKRGDNQPQHF TGTGCCTGCAAGAGGGGCGACAATCAGCCCCAGCATTTT
- - TRBJ2-2 TRBV5-1 CASSLAAERSTGELFF TGCGCCAGCAGCTTGGCGGCGGAACGTTCCACCGGGGAGCTGTTTTTT
- - TRBJ1-2 TRBV9 CASSSPDGALGGYTF TGTGCCAGCAGCTCGCCCGACGGAGCCCTGGGGGGCTACACCTTC
- many TRBJ2-3 TRBV7-9 CAGSLTGSTDTQYF TGTGCCGGCTCCCTTACAGGCAGCACAGATACGCAGTATTTT
- few TRBJ2-5 TRBV28 CASSPQGSKETQYF TGTGCCAGCAGTCCCCAGGGGAGCAAGGAGACCCAGTACTTC
- - TRBJ1-5 TRBV7-2 CASSYRGHDQPQHF TGTGCCAGCAGCTACCGAGGGCACGATCAGCCCCAGCATTTT
TRBD2 - TRBJ2-2 TRBV7-6 CASSQLARIANTGELFF TGTGCCAGCAGCCAACTAGCGAGGATCGCGAACACCGGGGAGCTGTTTTTT
- - TRBJ2-3 TRBV7-2 CASSLGLGQDTQYF TGTGCCAGCAGCTTAGGGTTGGGGCAAGATACGCAGTATTTT
- many TRBJ2-7 TRBV20-1 CSARGIPGLRGYEQYF TGCAGTGCTAGAGGTATCCCGGGACTTCGGGGCTACGAGCAGTACTTC
TRBD2 - TRBJ2-2 TRBV7-2 CASSLATLAGVNTGELFF TGTGCCAGCAGCTTAGCGACCCTAGCGGGAGTGAACACCGGGGAGCTGTTTTTT
TRBD2 - TRBJ2-1 TRBV7-2 CASSFKTSGGYNEQFF TGTGCCAGCAGCTTCAAGACTAGCGGGGGTTACAATGAGCAGTTCTTC
TRBD2 - TRBJ2-1 TRBV2 CASRRRLAGDNEQFF TGTGCCAGCAGGCGAAGACTAGCGGGAGACAATGAACAGTTCTTC
- few TRBJ2-4 TRBV10-2 CASSREGDISLAKNIQYF TGCGCCAGCAGCAGAGAAGGGGACATATCCCTAGCCAAAAACATTCAGTACTTC
- - TRBJ2-7 TRBV5-1 CASSLVEAEQYF TGCGCCAGCAGCTTGGTCGAGGCCGAGCAGTACTTC
- - TRBJ2-5 TRBV5-6 CASSLDRSWPGVGTQYF TGTGCCAGCAGCCTCGACCGATCCTGGCCGGGTGTCGGGACCCAGTACTTC
TRBD1 many TRBJ2-7 TRBV5-1 CASSLEGGPPYEQYF TGCGCCAGCAGCTTGGAAGGGGGCCCTCCCTACGAGCAGTACTTC
TRBD2 - TRBJ2-3 TRBV29-1 CSVTASGERKADTQYF TGCAGCGTGACGGCTAGCGGGGAAAGAAAAGCAGATACGCAGTATTTT
- - TRBJ2-7 TRBV15 CATAADSSREQYF TGTGCCACGGCAGCTGACAGCTCCCGCGAGCAGTACTTC
TRBD2 - TRBJ2-7 TRBV10-2 CASRRPGLADYEQYF TGCGCCAGCAGGAGACCGGGACTAGCGGACTACGAGCAGTACTTC